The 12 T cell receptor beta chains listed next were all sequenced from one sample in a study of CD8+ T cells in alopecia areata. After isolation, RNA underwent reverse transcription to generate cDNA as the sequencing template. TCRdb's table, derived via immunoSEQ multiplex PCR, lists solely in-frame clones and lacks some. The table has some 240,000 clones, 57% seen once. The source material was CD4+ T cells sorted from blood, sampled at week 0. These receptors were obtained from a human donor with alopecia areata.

The chain's CDR3 is CASSLGTGRNQPQHF. The CDR3 bases are TGTGCCAGCAGTTTAGGGACAGGGCGCAATCAGCCCCAGCATTTT. The chain has TRBV28 and TRBJ1-5; 9 bases are shared with TRBD1. There are 15 residues in the CDR3. Trimming removed 2 bases from V and 2 bases from J; junction bases left unmatched: 1. Germline assignment: CDR1 MDHEN and CDR2 SYDVKM. Full variable domain (outside the CDR3, taken from reference TRBV28 and TRBJ1-5): DVKVTQSSRYLVKRTGEKVFLECVQDMDHENMFWYRQDPGLGLRLIYFSYDVKMKEKGDIPEGYSVSREKKERFSLILESASTNQTSMYLCASSLGTGRNQPQHFGDGTRLSIL.

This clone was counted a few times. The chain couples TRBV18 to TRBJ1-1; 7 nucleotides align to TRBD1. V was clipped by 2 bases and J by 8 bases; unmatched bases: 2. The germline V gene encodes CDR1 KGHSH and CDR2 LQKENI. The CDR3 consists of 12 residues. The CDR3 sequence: CASSPRTGEAFF. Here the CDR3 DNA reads TGTGCCAGCTCACCAAGGACAGGAGAAGCTTTCTTT.

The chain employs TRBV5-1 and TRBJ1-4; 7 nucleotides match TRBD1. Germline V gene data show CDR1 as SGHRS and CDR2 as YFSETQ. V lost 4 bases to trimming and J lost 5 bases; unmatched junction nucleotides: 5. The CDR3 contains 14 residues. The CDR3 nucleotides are TGCGCCAGCAGCCGGACAGGTGAAAATGAAAAACTGTTTTTT. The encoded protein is CASSRTGENEKLFF.

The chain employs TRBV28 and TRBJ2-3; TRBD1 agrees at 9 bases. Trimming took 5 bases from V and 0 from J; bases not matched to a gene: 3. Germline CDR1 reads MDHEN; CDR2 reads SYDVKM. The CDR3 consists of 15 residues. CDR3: CASSPGQGSTDTQYF. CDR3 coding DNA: TGTGCCAGCAGTCCCGGACAGGGGAGCACAGATACGCAGTATTTT.

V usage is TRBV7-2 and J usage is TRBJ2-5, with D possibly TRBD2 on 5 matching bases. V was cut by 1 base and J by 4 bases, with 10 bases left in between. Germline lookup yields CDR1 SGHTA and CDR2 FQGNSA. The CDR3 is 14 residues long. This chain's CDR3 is CASSLGASLETQYF. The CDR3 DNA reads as TGTGCCAGCAGCTTAGGAGCTAGCCTAGAGACCCAGTACTTC.

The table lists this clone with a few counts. The CDR3 region is CAWSVGGTGTDTQYF. The CDR3 coding sequence is TGTGCCTGGAGTGTAGGTGGGACCGGCACAGATACGCAGTATTTT. The chain employs TRBV30 and TRBJ2-3, with D perhaps matching TRBD1 or TRBD2 (5 bases each). The CDR3 is made up of 15 amino acids. Germline V gene sequence: CDR1 GTSNPN, CDR2 SVGIG (reference sequence). V shed 0 bases and J shed 1 base, with 11 bases lying between them.

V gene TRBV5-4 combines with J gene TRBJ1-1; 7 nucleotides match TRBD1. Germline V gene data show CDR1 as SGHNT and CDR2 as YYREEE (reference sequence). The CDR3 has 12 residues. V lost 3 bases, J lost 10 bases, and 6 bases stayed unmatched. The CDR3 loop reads CASSSGQKVAFF. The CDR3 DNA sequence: TGTGCCAGCAGCTCGGGACAGAAGGTAGCTTTCTTT. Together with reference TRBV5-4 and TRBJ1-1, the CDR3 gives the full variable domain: ETGVTQSPTHLIKTRGQQVTLRCSSQSGHNTVSWYQQALGQGPQFIFQYYREEENGRGNFPPRFSGLQFPNYSSELNVNALELDDSALYLCASSSGQKVAFFGQGTRLTVV.

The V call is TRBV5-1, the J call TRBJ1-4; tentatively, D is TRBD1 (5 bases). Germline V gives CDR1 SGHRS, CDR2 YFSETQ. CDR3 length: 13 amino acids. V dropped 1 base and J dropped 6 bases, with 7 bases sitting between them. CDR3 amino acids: CASSLTGDEKLFF. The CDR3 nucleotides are TGCGCCAGCAGCTTGACAGGTGATGAAAAACTGTTTTTT.

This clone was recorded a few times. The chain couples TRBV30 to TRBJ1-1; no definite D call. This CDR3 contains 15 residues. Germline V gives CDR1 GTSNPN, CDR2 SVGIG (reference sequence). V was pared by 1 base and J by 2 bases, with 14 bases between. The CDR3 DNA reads TGTGCCTGGAGTGGACGGGCTTACGACAACACTGAAGCTTTCTTT. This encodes CAWSGRAYDNTEAFF. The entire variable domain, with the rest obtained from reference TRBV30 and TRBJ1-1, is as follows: SQTIHQWPATLVQPVGSPLSLECTVEGTSNPNLYWYRQAAGRGLQLLFYSVGIGQISSEVPQNLSASRPQDRQFILSSKKLLLSDSGFYLCAWSGRAYDNTEAFFGQGTRLTVV.

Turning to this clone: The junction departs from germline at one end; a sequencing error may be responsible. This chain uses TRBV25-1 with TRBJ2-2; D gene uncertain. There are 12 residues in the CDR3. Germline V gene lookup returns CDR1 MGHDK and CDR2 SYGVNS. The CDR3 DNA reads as TGTGCCAGCAGTGACAACATCGGGGAGCTGTTTTTT. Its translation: CASSDNIGELFF.

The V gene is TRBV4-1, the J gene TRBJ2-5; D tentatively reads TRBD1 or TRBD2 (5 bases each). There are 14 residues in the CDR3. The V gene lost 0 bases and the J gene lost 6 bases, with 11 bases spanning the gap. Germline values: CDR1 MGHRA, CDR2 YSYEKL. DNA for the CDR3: TGCGCCAGCAGCCAAGAGGGGGAAGGGCAGACCCAGTACTTC. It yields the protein CASSQEGEGQTQYF.

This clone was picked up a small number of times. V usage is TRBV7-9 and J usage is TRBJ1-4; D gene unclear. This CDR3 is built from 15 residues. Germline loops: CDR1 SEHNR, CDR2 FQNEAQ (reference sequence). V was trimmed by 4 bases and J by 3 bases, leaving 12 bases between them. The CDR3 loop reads CASSSLRGPNEKLFF. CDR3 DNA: TGTGCCAGCAGCTCCCTCCGGGGTCCTAATGAAAAACTGTTTTTT.